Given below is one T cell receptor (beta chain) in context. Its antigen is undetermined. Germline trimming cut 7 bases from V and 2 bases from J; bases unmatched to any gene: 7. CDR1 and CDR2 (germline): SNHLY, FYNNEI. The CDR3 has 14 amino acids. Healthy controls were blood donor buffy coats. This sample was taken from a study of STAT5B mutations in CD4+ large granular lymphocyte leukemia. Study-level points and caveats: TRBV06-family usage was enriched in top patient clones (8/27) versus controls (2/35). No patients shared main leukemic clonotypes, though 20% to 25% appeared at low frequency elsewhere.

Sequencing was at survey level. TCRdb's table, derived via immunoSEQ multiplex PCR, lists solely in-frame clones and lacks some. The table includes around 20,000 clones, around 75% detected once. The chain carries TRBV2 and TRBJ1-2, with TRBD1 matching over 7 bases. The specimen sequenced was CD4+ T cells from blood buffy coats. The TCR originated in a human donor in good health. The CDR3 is CASKLTGANYGYTF. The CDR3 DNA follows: TGTGCCAGCAAGTTAACAGGGGCCAACTATGGCTACACCTTC.